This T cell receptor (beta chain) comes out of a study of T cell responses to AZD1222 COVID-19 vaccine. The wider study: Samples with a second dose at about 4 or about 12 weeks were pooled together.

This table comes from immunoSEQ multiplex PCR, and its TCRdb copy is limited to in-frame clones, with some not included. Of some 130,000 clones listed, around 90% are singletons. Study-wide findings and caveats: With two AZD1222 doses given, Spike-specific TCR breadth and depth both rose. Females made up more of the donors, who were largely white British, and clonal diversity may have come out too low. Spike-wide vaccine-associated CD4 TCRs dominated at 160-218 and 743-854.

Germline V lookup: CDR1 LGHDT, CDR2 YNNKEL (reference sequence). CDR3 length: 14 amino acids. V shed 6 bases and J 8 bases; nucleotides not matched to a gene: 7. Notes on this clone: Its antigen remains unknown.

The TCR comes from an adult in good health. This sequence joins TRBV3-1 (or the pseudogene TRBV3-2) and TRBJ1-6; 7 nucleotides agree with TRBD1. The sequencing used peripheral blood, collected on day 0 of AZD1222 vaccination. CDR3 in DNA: TGTGCCAGCAGTCCGACAGGGTTGCATTCACCCCTCCACTTT. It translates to CASSPTGLHSPLHF.